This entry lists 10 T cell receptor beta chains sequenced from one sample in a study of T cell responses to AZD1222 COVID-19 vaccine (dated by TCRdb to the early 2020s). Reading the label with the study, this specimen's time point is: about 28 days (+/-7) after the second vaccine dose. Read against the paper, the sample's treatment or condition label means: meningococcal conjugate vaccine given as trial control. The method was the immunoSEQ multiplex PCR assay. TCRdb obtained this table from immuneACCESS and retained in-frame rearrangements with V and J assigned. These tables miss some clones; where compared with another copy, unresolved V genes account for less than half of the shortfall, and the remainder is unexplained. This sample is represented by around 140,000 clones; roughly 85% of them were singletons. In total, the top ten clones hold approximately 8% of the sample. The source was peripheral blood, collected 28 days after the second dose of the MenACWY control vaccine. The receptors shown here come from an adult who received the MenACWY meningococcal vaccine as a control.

CDR3 region: CASTQVRGLHGYTF. For the CDR3, the DNA is TGTGCCAGCACCCAAGTTCGGGGACTCCATGGCTACACCTTC. V and J are TRBV28 and TRBJ1-2; D possibly corresponds to TRBD1 (5 bases). Per germline, CDR1 MDHEN and CDR2 SYDVKM. V was trimmed by 7 bases and J by 6 bases, leaving 18 bases between them. The CDR3 covers 14 residues.

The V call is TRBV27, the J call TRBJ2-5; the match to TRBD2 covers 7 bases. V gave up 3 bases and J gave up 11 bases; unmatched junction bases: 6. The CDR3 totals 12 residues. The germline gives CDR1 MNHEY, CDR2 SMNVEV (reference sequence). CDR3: CASSFPRLAQYF. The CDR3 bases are TGTGCCAGCAGTTTTCCGAGACTAGCACAGTACTTC.

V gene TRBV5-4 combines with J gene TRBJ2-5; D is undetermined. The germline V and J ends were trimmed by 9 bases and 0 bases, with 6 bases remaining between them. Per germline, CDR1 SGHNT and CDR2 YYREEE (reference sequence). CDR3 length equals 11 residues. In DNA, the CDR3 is TGTGCCACTCTAGACCAAGAGACCCAGTACTTC. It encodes CATLDQETQYF.

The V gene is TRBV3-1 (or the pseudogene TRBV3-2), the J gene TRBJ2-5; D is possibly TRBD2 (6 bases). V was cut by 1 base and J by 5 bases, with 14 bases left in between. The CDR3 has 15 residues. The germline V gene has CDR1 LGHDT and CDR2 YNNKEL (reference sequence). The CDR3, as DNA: TGTGCCAGCAGCCAAGGACTAGACGCGAGGGAGACCCAGTACTTC. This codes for CASSQGLDARETQYF.

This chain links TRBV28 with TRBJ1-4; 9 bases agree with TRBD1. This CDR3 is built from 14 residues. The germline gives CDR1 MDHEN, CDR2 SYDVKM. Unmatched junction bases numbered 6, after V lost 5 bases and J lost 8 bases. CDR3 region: CASSVQGAEEKLFF. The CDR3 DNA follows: TGTGCCAGCAGTGTACAGGGGGCGGAAGAAAAACTGTTTTTT.

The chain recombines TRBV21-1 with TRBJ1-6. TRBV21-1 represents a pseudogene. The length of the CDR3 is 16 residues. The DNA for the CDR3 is TGTGCCAGCAGCAAAGTTCCAACGGGCGTAGGTTCACCCCTCCACTTT. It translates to CASSKVPTGVGSPLHF.

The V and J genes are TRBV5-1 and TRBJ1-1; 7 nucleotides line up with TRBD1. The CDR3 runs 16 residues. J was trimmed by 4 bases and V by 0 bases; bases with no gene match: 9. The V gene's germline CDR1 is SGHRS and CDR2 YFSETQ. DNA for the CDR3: TGCGCCAGCAGCTTGGTGGAGGGGGCCGGGGGCACTGAAGCTTTCTTT. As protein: CASSLVEGAGGTEAFF.

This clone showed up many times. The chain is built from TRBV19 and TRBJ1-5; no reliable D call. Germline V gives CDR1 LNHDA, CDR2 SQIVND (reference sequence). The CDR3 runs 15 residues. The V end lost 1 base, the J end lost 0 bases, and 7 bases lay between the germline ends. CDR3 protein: CASSIGWDSNQPQHF. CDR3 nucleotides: TGTGCCAGTAGTATAGGCTGGGATAGCAATCAGCCCCAGCATTTT.

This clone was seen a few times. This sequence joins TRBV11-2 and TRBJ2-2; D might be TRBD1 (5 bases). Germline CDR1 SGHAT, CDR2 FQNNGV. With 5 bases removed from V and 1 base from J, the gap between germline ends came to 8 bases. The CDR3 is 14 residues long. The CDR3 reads CASSPTENTGELFF. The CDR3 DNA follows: TGTGCCAGCAGCCCGACAGAGAACACCGGGGAGCTGTTTTTT.

CDR3 DNA: TGCGCCAGCAGGGAAGGAGGGGGTCCTGCGGCTTTCTTT. Its protein is CASREGGGPAAFF. The V call is TRBV5-1, the J call TRBJ1-1, with D maybe TRBD1 (6 bases). The CDR3 is 13 residues long. Germline-derived CDR1 and CDR2 are SGHRS and YFSETQ. The ends were cut back, 5 bases at V and 11 bases at J, with 19 bases in the middle. The full variable domain, its missing parts supplied by reference TRBV5-1 and TRBJ1-1, is KAGVTQTPRYLIKTRGQQVTLSCSPISGHRSVSWYQQTPGQGLQFLFEYFSETQRNKGNFPGRFSGRQFSNSRSEMNVSTLELGDSALYLCASREGGGPAAFFGQGTRLTVV.